This paragraph covers one TCR beta chain sequence. Its antigen is as yet unknown. Isolated RNA was reverse transcribed in full, so expressed TCRB transcripts were sequenced. Assay used: immunoSEQ multiplex PCR; TCRdb lists only in-frame clones, some missing. This table holds some 290,000 clones, roughly 24% found once. Via CD45RO/CCR7/CD25/CD127/CD95/CD27, cells of the CD4+ naive, central memory, regulatory and stem cell-like memory subsets were sorted. This entry belongs to a study of beta chain features in type 1 diabetes. Overall study: Healthy donors and patients had similar age, gender and cell yields. Study outcomes and limitations: VDJ junctions from patients with type 1 diabetes contained fewer insertions and more deletions. Type 1 diabetes patients showed a moderate but significant shortening of TCRB CDR3s in all four CD4+ subsets. It was among patients, rather than healthy donors, that naive, central memory and Treg TCRB repertoires appeared more similar.

This CDR3 contains 11 residues. V shed 2 bases and J shed 12 bases, with 8 bases lying between them. Per the germline V gene, CDR1 is MNHEY and CDR2 is SVGAGI. The sample consisted of naive CD4+ T cells from blood. The chain joins TRBV6-5 to TRBJ2-1, with a possible D match to TRBD2 (6 bases). The receptor's source is a woman in her twenties or thirties with type 1 diabetes. DNA for the CDR3: TGTGCCAGCAGTTACGGTAGCGGGCAGTTCTTC. Amino acid sequence: CASSYGSGQFF.